This T cell receptor beta chain emerged from a study of blood T cell repertoires in COVID-19. Two negative PCRs, clearance, or symptom resolution had been documented for recovered Cohort 3 donors. Trimming cost V 7 bases and J 7 bases; bases outside gene matches: 14. CDR1 GTSNPN and CDR2 SVGIG come from the germline V gene (reference sequence). The CDR3 loop spans 14 amino acids. Sequencing used immunoSEQ multiplex PCR; TCRdb keeps in-frame clones, though not all of them. This repertoire shows roughly 280,000 clones, about 87% found once; its top ten account for around 2.9%. This chain joins TRBV30 and TRBJ2-5; 8 nucleotides match TRBD2. Sequencing was done on a sample of PBMCs or T cells enriched from blood (not recorded which). This clonotype was obtained from a woman aged 50 to 65 who had recovered from COVID-19. CDR3 region: CASETGTSIGTQYF. In DNA, the CDR3 is TGTGCCTCGGAAACCGGGACTAGTATTGGGACCCAGTACTTC.